These 8 T cell receptor beta chains originate from one sample sequenced in a study of T cells in Graves' hyperthyroidism and ophthalmopathy (dated by TCRdb to about 2019). Libraries were made using multiplex PCR. The instrument was an Illumina HiSeq 2000. The TCR beta CDR3 regions were amplified from the RNA transcripts. The TCR CDR3 was subjected to a first round of RT-PCR using the HTBI primer set and the Qiagen OneStep RT-PCR kit. TCRdb reprocessing: public reads trimmed at Q25 with fastp, clones called with MiXCR, in-frame beta chains kept. CDR3 protein duplicates are merged, each entry listing the most common genes and DNA. Recorded for this sample are 450,000 to 650,000 distinct CDR3 sequences; less than 25% of them occurred a single time. The top ten clones comprise around 27% of the sample. The sequenced sample was blood. The receptor set was obtained from a man aged 18-30 years with Graves' hyperthyroidism.

V usage is TRBV6-2 or TRBV6-3 and J usage is TRBJ2-7; possibly TRBD2 for D (6 bases). The CDR3 consists of 15 residues. Germline V lookup: CDR1 MNHEY, CDR2 SVGEGT. V was shortened by 8 bases and J by 6 bases, with 23 bases between the two germline ends. The CDR3 nucleotides read TGTGCCAGCTCCCCTCCCCGGGACTCCCCGAGCGAGCAGTACTTC. Its protein is CASSPPRDSPSEQYF.

At least ten counts were recorded for this clonotype. This rearrangement joins TRBV6-1 to TRBJ1-5; D uncertain. V was clipped by 6 bases and J by 3 bases, with 12 bases between them. The CDR3 sequence is 14 residues long. Germline V CDR1 and CDR2: MNHNS, SASEGT. The CDR3 loop reads CASSPAGINQPQHF. The CDR3 bases are TGTGCCAGCAGCCCTGCGGGTATCAATCAGCCCCAGCATTTT.

The chain carries TRBV28 and TRBJ2-5; tentatively, D is TRBD1 or TRBD2 (5 bases each). Germline V gene lookup returns CDR1 MDHEN and CDR2 SYDVKM. V was trimmed by 4 bases and J by 10 bases, leaving 25 bases between them. This CDR3 is 16 amino acids long. CDR3 coding DNA: TGTGCCAGCAGTTCCACTGACCGGGACCTCACTGGGAGCCAGTACTTC. This gives the protein CASSSTDRDLTGSQYF.

This clonotype was recorded many times. This chain connects TRBV27 to TRBJ1-1; no clear D. This CDR3 region has 13 residues. The germline CDR1 and CDR2 sequences are MNHEY and SMNVEV (reference sequence). The V end lost 3 bases, the J end lost 1 base, and 6 bases lay between the germline ends. This CDR3 reads CASSFKKNTEAFF. The DNA of the CDR3 is TGTGCCAGCAGTTTTAAAAAGAACACTGAAGCTTTCTTT.

In its sample, this clonotype was seen many times. V is TRBV29-1 and J is TRBJ1-1; 12 bases line up with TRBD1. Germline V lookup: CDR1 SQVTM, CDR2 ANQGSEA. This CDR3 is 15 amino acids long. V shed 7 bases, J shed 1 base, and the junction held 7 bases outside the gene matches. Here the CDR3 reads CSAGDRGPANTEAFF. In DNA, the CDR3 is TGCAGCGCCGGGGACAGGGGGCCCGCGAACACTGAAGCTTTCTTT.

This clonotype was counted ten times or more. V usage is TRBV5-6 and J usage is TRBJ1-5; unclear D gene. The germline V gene encodes CDR1 SGHDT and CDR2 YYEEEE. V gave up 2 bases and J gave up 7 bases, with 10 bases separating them. The CDR3 loop spans 13 amino acids. The CDR3: CASSLDMGQPQHF. The CDR3 DNA follows: TGTGCCAGCAGCTTAGATATGGGCCAGCCCCAGCATTTT.

Regarding this clonotype: The junction departs from germline at one end; a sequencing error may be responsible. The V gene is TRBV11-2, the J gene TRBJ2-4; D not certain. This CDR3 spans 18 amino acids. Germline CDR1 SGHAT, CDR2 FQNNGV. As DNA, the CDR3 is TGTGCCAGCAGCTTGTACGGCGGTCCCCAGATAGCCAAAAACATTAAGTACTTC. Amino acids: CASSLYGGPQIAKNIKYF.

This clonotype was seen at least ten times. This rearrangement joins TRBV4-1 to TRBJ1-5; D remains ambiguous. The V and J ends lost 3 bases and 4 bases respectively, with 7 bases between them. The CDR3 is made up of 13 amino acids. CDR1 is MGHRA, CDR2 YSYEKL, per germline. The CDR3 loop reads CASSHYPNQPQHF. CDR3 DNA sequence: TGCGCCAGCAGCCACTACCCAAATCAGCCCCAGCATTTT.